The clone carrying this T cell receptor (beta chain) has a count of ten or more. What it binds is not known. TCRdb reprocessed the multiplex PCR reads with MiXCR, giving one entry per CDR3 protein. The sample yields 130,000 or so distinct CDR3 sequences, roughly 33% seen once. Samples came from axillary lymph nodes draining the breast cancer. The data derive from a study of breast tumors, draining lymph nodes, adjacent tissues. The CDR3 is 13 amino acids. The J segment lost 5 bases and the V segment lost 5 bases, leaving 4 bases of the junction unmatched. The germline V gene encodes CDR1 WNHNN and CDR2 SYGVQD (reference sequence). Study findings and constraints: Compared with lymph nodes, tumors were less diverse; compared with nontumor tissue, more. Luminal-like breast cancer showed significantly greater tumor-nontumor repertoire similarity than basal-like breast cancer did. That most tumor T cells come from lymph nodes remained unproven. The data were judged consistent with most tumor T cells coming from lymph node and expanding in tumor.

This sequence joins TRBV10-1 and TRBJ2-5, with 8 bases aligning to TRBD2. The sequence was obtained from a female donor with breast cancer. Some clones in this sample may be carry-over from other donors' samples. Material: axillary lymph node tissue. CDR3 protein: CASSKSGSETQYF. CDR3 in DNA: TGCGCCAGCAGTAAGAGCGGGAGTGAGACCCAGTACTTC.